This T cell receptor (beta chain) was sequenced for a study of beta chain features in type 1 diabetes. Points from the study as a whole: The naive, central memory and Treg TCRB repertoires of patients appeared to be more similar to one another than those of healthy donors.

Germline-derived CDR1 and CDR2 are SGHRS and YFSETQ. V dropped 4 bases and J dropped 9 bases, with 20 bases sitting between them. The CDR3 has 15 amino acids. All of the isolated RNA was reverse transcribed, so expressed TCRB transcripts were sequenced. This table comes from immunoSEQ multiplex PCR, and its TCRdb copy is limited to in-frame clones, with some not included. The data contain about 240,000 clones, 25% to 30% of them seen just once; the ten biggest clones take up 3% to 4%. Worth noting for this clone: Its specificity is not known.

What was sequenced was central memory CD4+ T cells from blood. The clonotype comes from a man aged 25 to 45 in good health. J is TRBJ2-1 and V is TRBV5-1; D remains unclear. CDR3: CASSLTGYEESEQFF. CDR3 coding DNA: TGCGCCAGCAGCCTTACCGGCTACGAGGAGTCTGAGCAGTTCTTC.